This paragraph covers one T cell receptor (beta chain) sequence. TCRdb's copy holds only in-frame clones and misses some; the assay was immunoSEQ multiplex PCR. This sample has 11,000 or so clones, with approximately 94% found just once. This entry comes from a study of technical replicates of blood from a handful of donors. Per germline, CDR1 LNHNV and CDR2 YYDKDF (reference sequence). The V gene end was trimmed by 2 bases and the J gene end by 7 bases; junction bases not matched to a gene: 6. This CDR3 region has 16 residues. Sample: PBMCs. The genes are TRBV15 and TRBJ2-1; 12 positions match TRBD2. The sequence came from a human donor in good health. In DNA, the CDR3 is TGTGCCACCAGCAGACAGACTAGCGGGAGTAGTAATGAGCAGTTCTTC. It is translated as CATSRQTSGSSNEQFF.